The clone carrying this T cell receptor (beta chain) showed up many times. Each CDR3 protein is one row after TCRdb ran MiXCR on the 5' RACE reads. This table holds tens of thousands of distinct CDR3 sequences, about 7.3% found once. This specimen comes from a study of T-cell memory formation after mild COVID-19. Study at large: Largely, TCR clusters stayed within a single donor.

The germline CDR1 and CDR2 sequences are SGHTA and FQGNSA. V lost 1 base and J lost 6; bases outside the gene matches: 8. This CDR3 comprises 16 residues. Sequences were obtained from PBMCs or a T cell subset sorted from them (not recorded which). This TCR was recovered from a man between 18 and 29 years old who had mild COVID-19 (a few samples of this study predate the infection). Cell type and time point are not known. The chain joins TRBV7-2 to TRBJ2-3; 9 nucleotides line up with TRBD1. The CDR3 sequence is CASSLVGTGSYDTQYF. As DNA, the CDR3 is TGTGCCAGCAGCTTAGTTGGGACAGGGTCCTATGATACGCAGTATTTT.